These T cell receptor beta chains were read from a single sample in a study of blood T cell repertoires in COVID-19. The table came from immunoSEQ multiplex PCR; TCRdb's copy has only in-frame clones and leaves some out. The table has about 110,000 clones, more than 80% seen once; the top ten hold 1.1%. Sequencing was performed on peripheral blood. These TCRs come from a human donor in a cohort sampled during active COVID-19. Both conserved end residues are part of each CDR3. The order of the fields is D gene, clone size, V gene, J gene, CDR3 DNA, CDR3 protein. The D gene is left open where the match is weak. Part of the rows lack a size; the others show once, few, many or a class for expanded clones.

D gene: .; clone size: .; V gene: TRBV7-2; J gene: TRBJ2-7; CDR3 DNA: TGTGCCAGCAGCTCTCAGTCCGCCTACGAGCAGTACTTC; CDR3 protein: CASSSQSAYEQYF
D gene: TRBD1; clone size: .; V gene: TRBV11-2; J gene: TRBJ2-7; CDR3 DNA: TGTGCCAGCAGCTTACGGGACAGGGGGGTCTACGAGCAGTACTTC; CDR3 protein: CASSLRDRGVYEQYF
D gene: .; clone size: .; V gene: TRBV28; J gene: TRBJ2-7; CDR3 DNA: TGTGCCAGCAGTTTTGGCTGGTACGAGCAGTACTTC; CDR3 protein: CASSFGWYEQYF
D gene: TRBD1; clone size: once; V gene: TRBV28; J gene: TRBJ1-1; CDR3 DNA: TGTGCCAGCAGTGCCCATCAGGGGGCGACTGAAGCTTTCTTT; CDR3 protein: CASSAHQGATEAFF
D gene: .; clone size: .; V gene: TRBV19; J gene: TRBJ1-5; CDR3 DNA: TGTGCCAGTAGTATCCTCAGAAATAGCAATCAGCCCCAGCATTTT; CDR3 protein: CASSILRNSNQPQHF
D gene: TRBD2; clone size: .; V gene: TRBV19; J gene: TRBJ2-2; CDR3 DNA: TGTGCCAGTAGCTTCACGGGACTAGCGGAGAGGGCCGGGGAGCTGTTTTTT; CDR3 protein: CASSFTGLAERAGELFF
D gene: TRBD2; clone size: .; V gene: TRBV2; J gene: TRBJ2-1; CDR3 DNA: TGTGCCAGCAGTATTTTAGCGGGAGGACTTAACAATGAGCAGTTCTTC; CDR3 protein: CASSILAGGLNNEQFF
D gene: TRBD2; clone size: .; V gene: TRBV7-2; J gene: TRBJ2-1; CDR3 DNA: TGTGCCAGCAGCTTAGGGAGGGAGGGGTACAATGAGCAGTTCTTC; CDR3 protein: CASSLGREGYNEQFF
D gene: .; clone size: .; V gene: TRBV4-1; J gene: TRBJ1-6; CDR3 DNA: TGCGCCAGCAGCCAAGGATCAGGGGACTCACCCCTCCACTTT; CDR3 protein: CASSQGSGDSPLHF
D gene: .; clone size: .; V gene: TRBV6-6; J gene: TRBJ2-5; CDR3 DNA: TGTGCCAGCTCCCCAACGCGGGAGACCCAGTACTTC; CDR3 protein: CASSPTRETQYF
D gene: TRBD2; clone size: .; V gene: TRBV3-1/TRBV3-2; J gene: TRBJ2-5; CDR3 DNA: TGTGCCAGCAGCCAACGGGCGGGGGTAGCGGGGGACCAAGAGACCCAGTACTTC; CDR3 protein: CASSQRAGVAGDQETQYF
D gene: TRBD2; clone size: .; V gene: TRBV28; J gene: TRBJ2-7; CDR3 DNA: TGTGCCAGCAGGAGCGGGAGAATCCAGTACTACGAGCAGTACTTC; CDR3 protein: CASRSGRIQYYEQYF
D gene: TRBD2; clone size: once; V gene: TRBV5-7; J gene: TRBJ2-1; CDR3 DNA: TGTGCCAGCAGCGCGGGACTAGCGAATGAGCAGTTCTTC; CDR3 protein: CASSAGLANEQFF
D gene: TRBD2; clone size: .; V gene: TRBV19; J gene: TRBJ2-2; CDR3 DNA: TGTGCCAGTAGTATACTAGCGGGACCCGGGGAGCTGTTTTTT; CDR3 protein: CASSILAGPGELFF
D gene: .; clone size: .; V gene: TRBV9; J gene: TRBJ2-7; CDR3 DNA: TGTGCCAGCAGCGTAGCGCTGGACGGGATTTACGAGCAGTACTTC; CDR3 protein: CASSVALDGIYEQYF
D gene: TRBD1; clone size: .; V gene: TRBV2; J gene: TRBJ1-5; CDR3 DNA: TGTGCCAGCAGCACTGACAGGGTGGGACAGCCCCAGCATTTT; CDR3 protein: CASSTDRVGQPQHF
D gene: TRBD2; clone size: .; V gene: TRBV6-5; J gene: TRBJ2-7; CDR3 DNA: TGTGCCAGCAGTAGGGCTAGCGGGAATGTGTACGAGCAGTACTTC; CDR3 protein: CASSRASGNVYEQYF
D gene: .; clone size: once; V gene: TRBV29-1; J gene: TRBJ2-5; CDR3 DNA: TGCAGCGTTGAATGGGGATCGGGGGAGACCCAGTACTTC; CDR3 protein: CSVEWGSGETQYF
D gene: .; clone size: .; V gene: TRBV4-1; J gene: TRBJ2-7; CDR3 DNA: TGCGCCAGCAGCCTCCGGGACACCTACGAGCAGTACTTC; CDR3 protein: CASSLRDTYEQYF
D gene: .; clone size: once; V gene: TRBV6-1; J gene: TRBJ1-1; CDR3 DNA: TGTGCCAGCAGTGAACGGGGGAGTTCAATCTGGGGAAAGACTGAAGCTTTCTTT; CDR3 protein: CASSERGSSIWGKTEAFF
D gene: .; clone size: .; V gene: TRBV24-1; J gene: TRBJ2-3; CDR3 DNA: TGTGCCACCAGTGGGCGCCGGGGCACAGATACGCAGTATTTT; CDR3 protein: CATSGRRGTDTQYF
D gene: .; clone size: .; V gene: TRBV5-1; J gene: TRBJ1-1; CDR3 DNA: TGCGCCAGCAGCTTGGAGGACAGCGCCTCCGAAGCTTTCTTT; CDR3 protein: CASSLEDSASEAFF
D gene: TRBD1; clone size: once; V gene: TRBV7-9; J gene: TRBJ2-7; CDR3 DNA: TGTGCCAGCAGCTCGAGGACAGGGAAAAGCGAGCAGTACTTC; CDR3 protein: CASSSRTGKSEQYF
D gene: TRBD1; clone size: .; V gene: TRBV5-4; J gene: TRBJ1-2; CDR3 DNA: TGTGCCAGCAGCCCGGGACAGAACTATGGCTACACCTTC; CDR3 protein: CASSPGQNYGYTF
D gene: TRBD2; clone size: .; V gene: TRBV7-8; J gene: TRBJ2-3; CDR3 DNA: TGTGCCAGCAGCTCGCGGACTAGCGGGATGGGAGATACGCAGTATTTT; CDR3 protein: CASSSRTSGMGDTQYF
D gene: TRBD1; clone size: few; V gene: TRBV10-3; J gene: TRBJ2-3; CDR3 DNA: TGTGCCATCAGATTGGACAGGGCCGCAGATACGCAGTATTTT; CDR3 protein: CAIRLDRAADTQYF
D gene: .; clone size: once; V gene: TRBV5-1; J gene: TRBJ2-5; CDR3 DNA: TGCGCCAGCAGCCCCACCCCCAACGCGGAGACCCAGTACTTC; CDR3 protein: CASSPTPNAETQYF
D gene: .; clone size: .; V gene: TRBV12-5; J gene: TRBJ1-3; CDR3 DNA: TGTGCTAGTGGTCCAGGGGCCGGAAACACCATATATTTT; CDR3 protein: CASGPGAGNTIYF
D gene: TRBD1; clone size: .; V gene: TRBV27; J gene: TRBJ2-7; CDR3 DNA: TGTGCCAGCAGTTTGTTCGACAGGGGCTACGAGCAGTACTTC; CDR3 protein: CASSLFDRGYEQYF
D gene: TRBD2; clone size: .; V gene: TRBV30; J gene: TRBJ2-7; CDR3 DNA: TGTGCCTGGAGTGGGACTAGCGGAGACTACGAGCAGTACTTC; CDR3 protein: CAWSGTSGDYEQYF
D gene: TRBD2; clone size: .; V gene: TRBV5-4; J gene: TRBJ2-7; CDR3 DNA: TGTGCCAGCAGACCTAGCGGGAGGGCCTACGAGCAGTACTTC; CDR3 protein: CASRPSGRAYEQYF
D gene: .; clone size: .; V gene: TRBV6-5; J gene: TRBJ2-2; CDR3 DNA: TGTGCCAGCTTCAAGGGGGAGTTTGAGACCGGGGAGCTGTTTTTT; CDR3 protein: CASFKGEFETGELFF
D gene: .; clone size: .; V gene: TRBV10-3; J gene: TRBJ2-3; CDR3 DNA: TGTGCCATCAGCAATAGCCAACGGGATACGCAGTATTTT; CDR3 protein: CAISNSQRDTQYF
D gene: TRBD2; clone size: .; V gene: TRBV7-9; J gene: TRBJ2-1; CDR3 DNA: TGTGCCAGCATCGGGAGGCTAGCGGAGATCTACAATGAGCAGTTCTTC; CDR3 protein: CASIGRLAEIYNEQFF
D gene: TRBD1; clone size: .; V gene: TRBV5-1; J gene: TRBJ2-3; CDR3 DNA: TGCGCCAGCAGCTTCAGGGGGAGCACAGATACGCAGTATTTT; CDR3 protein: CASSFRGSTDTQYF
D gene: .; clone size: once; V gene: TRBV11-3; J gene: TRBJ2-6; CDR3 DNA: TGTGCCAGCAGCTCACCTGGCGGGGTTGGGGCCAACGTCCTGACTTTC; CDR3 protein: CASSSPGGVGANVLTF
D gene: TRBD2; clone size: .; V gene: TRBV5-1; J gene: TRBJ2-1; CDR3 DNA: TGCGCCAGCAGCTTGGCCGTCCCGGGACTAGCGGGGGGCACCTACAATGAGCAGTTCTTC; CDR3 protein: CASSLAVPGLAGGTYNEQFF
D gene: TRBD2; clone size: .; V gene: TRBV4-3; J gene: TRBJ2-7; CDR3 DNA: TGCGCCAGCAGCCAAGAAAGGATCGGGACTAGCGGCTCCTACGAGCAGTACTTC; CDR3 protein: CASSQERIGTSGSYEQYF
D gene: TRBD1; clone size: .; V gene: TRBV24-1; J gene: TRBJ2-7; CDR3 DNA: TGTGCCACCAGTCGGGACAGGGGTGTCTACGAGCAGTACTTC; CDR3 protein: CATSRDRGVYEQYF
D gene: TRBD2; clone size: .; V gene: TRBV19; J gene: TRBJ2-1; CDR3 DNA: TGTGCCAGTAGCCCCCAAGGAGCTAGCGGATACAATGAGCAGTTCTTC; CDR3 protein: CASSPQGASGYNEQFF
D gene: .; clone size: .; V gene: TRBV6-5; J gene: TRBJ1-3; CDR3 DNA: TGTGCCAGCAGAACAGGGCATTTCTCTGGAAACACCATATATTTT; CDR3 protein: CASRTGHFSGNTIYF
D gene: .; clone size: .; V gene: TRBV5-1; J gene: TRBJ2-2; CDR3 DNA: TGCGCCAGCAGCTTGCGGCAGGATAACACCGGGGAGCTGTTTTTT; CDR3 protein: CASSLRQDNTGELFF
D gene: TRBD2; clone size: few; V gene: TRBV19; J gene: TRBJ2-3; CDR3 DNA: TGTGCCAGTAGTCTAGCGGGGGGCACAGATACGCAGTATTTT; CDR3 protein: CASSLAGGTDTQYF
D gene: TRBD2; clone size: .; V gene: TRBV5-1; J gene: TRBJ2-2; CDR3 DNA: TGCGCCAGCAGCGCCCGACTAGCGGGGGGACCCGGGGAGCTGTTTTTT; CDR3 protein: CASSARLAGGPGELFF
D gene: .; clone size: .; V gene: TRBV18; J gene: TRBJ2-1; CDR3 DNA: TGTGCCAGCTCACCAGAACAATACAATGAGCAGTTCTTC; CDR3 protein: CASSPEQYNEQFF
D gene: .; clone size: .; V gene: TRBV6-4; J gene: TRBJ2-3; CDR3 DNA: TGTGCCAGCAGTGTAGAACCCGGGACTGGAGGAGATACGCAGTATTTT; CDR3 protein: CASSVEPGTGGDTQYF
D gene: TRBD2; clone size: .; V gene: TRBV9; J gene: TRBJ2-1; CDR3 DNA: TGTGCCAGCAGCGTAGTCCCCGGGAGGAACAATGAGCAGTTCTTC; CDR3 protein: CASSVVPGRNNEQFF
D gene: .; clone size: .; V gene: TRBV19; J gene: TRBJ1-2; CDR3 DNA: TGTGCCAGTAGTATAACTAAACAGGGAGGGTCCTATGGCTACACCTTC; CDR3 protein: CASSITKQGGSYGYTF
D gene: .; clone size: .; V gene: TRBV19; J gene: TRBJ1-1; CDR3 DNA: TGTGCCAGTAGTCCGGCGGGGGGTTGGCGGGCTGAAGCTTTCTTT; CDR3 protein: CASSPAGGWRAEAFF
D gene: .; clone size: .; V gene: TRBV4-2; J gene: TRBJ1-3; CDR3 DNA: TGTGCCAGCAGCCAAGATGGGCACGGGGACACCATATATTTT; CDR3 protein: CASSQDGHGDTIYF
D gene: TRBD2; clone size: .; V gene: TRBV7-8; J gene: TRBJ2-3; CDR3 DNA: TGTGCCAGCAGCCGAGGGGGAACTAGCGGGAGGAGGGTCGCAGATACGCAGTATTTT; CDR3 protein: CASSRGGTSGRRVADTQYF
D gene: .; clone size: .; V gene: TRBV5-1; J gene: TRBJ1-2; CDR3 DNA: TGCGCCAGCAGCTCGGAGGATTTCTATGGCTACACCTTC; CDR3 protein: CASSSEDFYGYTF
D gene: .; clone size: once; V gene: TRBV24-1; J gene: TRBJ2-1; CDR3 DNA: TGTGCCGTCAGCGTGGGCTCCTACAATGAGCAGTTCTTC; CDR3 protein: CAVSVGSYNEQFF
D gene: TRBD1; clone size: .; V gene: TRBV9; J gene: TRBJ2-7; CDR3 DNA: TGTGCCAGCAGCGCAAGACAGGGGGCTAATGACGAGCAGTACTTC; CDR3 protein: CASSARQGANDEQYF
D gene: .; clone size: .; V gene: TRBV5-1; J gene: TRBJ2-7; CDR3 DNA: TGCGCCAGCAGCCCTAGGGGGGGTTCGCCCTCCGAGCAGTACTTC; CDR3 protein: CASSPRGGSPSEQYF
D gene: TRBD1; clone size: .; V gene: TRBV5-1; J gene: TRBJ1-1; CDR3 DNA: TGCGCCAGCAACCGACAGGGGATGAACACTGAAGCTTTCTTT; CDR3 protein: CASNRQGMNTEAFF
D gene: TRBD2; clone size: .; V gene: TRBV19; J gene: TRBJ2-3; CDR3 DNA: TGTGCCAGTAGTGTCGCATTTCGGGGGGGTGGTACAGATACGCAGTATTTT; CDR3 protein: CASSVAFRGGGTDTQYF
D gene: .; clone size: .; V gene: TRBV7-2; J gene: TRBJ1-2; CDR3 DNA: TGTGCCAGCAGCTTAGAAGGCCTTGTGGGGGCGGGGGACTGCACCTTC; CDR3 protein: CASSLEGLVGAGDCTF
D gene: TRBD1; clone size: few; V gene: TRBV4-2; J gene: TRBJ1-5; CDR3 DNA: TGTGCCAGCAGCCAAGTTACGACAGGGGTCGTGAGGTATAGCAATCAGCCCCAGCATTTT; CDR3 protein: CASSQVTTGVVRYSNQPQHF
D gene: .; clone size: .; V gene: TRBV11-2; J gene: TRBJ1-4; CDR3 DNA: TGTGCCAGCAGCTCAACAGGGCGACTTAATGAAAAACTGTTTTTT; CDR3 protein: CASSSTGRLNEKLFF